Listed below are T cell receptor beta chains from one sample, sequenced in a study of blood T cells in healthy people across ages. TCRdb analysed the 5' RACE reads with MiXCR anew, one entry per CDR3 protein. Of some 560,000 distinct CDR3 sequences in the sample, 25% to 35% were seen once. The sample also formed part of further work on T cells of mothers and their children.

Material: blood. These receptors were collected from a boy aged 2 to 10 in good health. CDR3s leave out the opening cysteine and the closing phenylalanine or tryptophan.

v_gene	j_gene	CDR3aa
TRBV12-3/TRBV12-4	TRBJ2-7	ASTSPGLRSEEQY
TRBV7-9	.	ASSFFGREVGEQY
TRBV28	TRBJ2-5	ASRRRGTQKETQY
TRBV5-1	TRBJ1-1	ASSPLGRWSGPNTEAF
TRBV15	TRBJ1-2	ATSRAHTTGRNGYT
TRBV5-1	TRBJ2-7	ASSLEPFLSYEQY
TRBV7-9	TRBJ2-2	IKMTSGGSNTGELF
TRBV6-5	TRBJ2-5	ASGRETQY
TRBV25-1	TRBJ1-4	ASSEYANEKLF
TRBV6-5	TRBJ2-5	ASSYWAGGPSARETQY
TRBV5-1	TRBJ2-5	ASSLAFVREETQY
TRBV19	.	ASNPSGRSYEQY
TRBV5-1	TRBJ2-3	ASSQRGGFLTDTQY
TRBV29-1	.	SVYSGTASYEQY
TRBV30	TRBJ1-5	AWSPGSSRPQH
TRBV7-9	TRBJ2-5	ASSLYAWETQY
TRBV19	TRBJ1-5	ASSPGSPNQPQH
TRBV5-1	TRBJ1-2	ASSSGPSTANYGYT
TRBV7-2	TRBJ1-2	ASSLGPANYGYT
TRBV5-1	TRBJ2-5	ASSFAAGGAETQY
TRBV5-1	TRBJ2-5	ASRASAHQETQY
TRBV10-3	TRBJ1-3	ATGTGRLSGNTIY
TRBV20-1	TRBJ2-3	SAGIGSSTDTQY
TRBV9	TRBJ1-2	ASSDNRAFFYGYT
TRBV29-1	TRBJ2-7	SVEAGGNEQY
TRBV20-1	TRBJ2-2	SARDPGTSGPNTGELF
TRBV20-1	TRBJ2-5	SAREWETQY
TRBV27	.	ASATRGLLTYEQY
TRBV3-1	TRBJ2-5	ASSQAPGETQY
TRBV2	TRBJ2-7	ASSESGPYYEQY
TRBV10-3	TRBJ2-7	AIRWSGSYEQY